The source of this T cell receptor beta chain is a study of T cells in Graves' hyperthyroidism and ophthalmopathy. This CDR3 contains 13 residues. The germline V gene encodes CDR1 SSHAT and CDR2 FNYEAQ (reference sequence). Comment on this clonotype: The antigen is unknown. A junction boundary mismatches the germline segment, possibly from a read error.

Findings of the study overall: Ophthalmopathy onset followed model prediction by a median roughly 6.5 months.

Diagnosis rested on symptoms, serum thyroxine and TRAb, thyroid ultrasound, and orbital computed tomography. TCR beta CDR3 regions were amplified from RNA. When the TCR CDR3 underwent first-round RT-PCR, the HTBI primer set was used. TCRdb fed the multiplex PCR reads into MiXCR, producing one record per CDR3 protein. The sample holds 350,000 to 400,000 distinct CDR3 sequences, 11% to 15% seen once. The receptor was isolated from an older woman with Graves' hyperthyroidism. The sample consisted of blood. The chain combines TRBV7-7 with TRBJ2-5, with D unresolved. DNA of the CDR3: TGTGCTAGCAGCTTTTACGGAAAAGAGACCCAGTACTTC. Its protein is CASSFYGKETQYF.